The clone carrying this T cell receptor beta chain was detected only once. Its antigen is currently unknown. These data originate in a study of OX40 agonist ivuxolimab in advanced cancers. General study findings and limits: Still undetermined is the antigen specificity of the expanded peripheral T cells.

The V segment lost 4 bases and the J segment 11 bases; nucleotides outside the gene matches: 6. This CDR3 spans 12 amino acids. Germline CDR1 is MGHRA and CDR2 is YSYEKL. TCRdb keeps only in-frame clones here, not all; method: immunoSEQ multiplex PCR. The table lists about 14,000 clones, roughly 75% of them singletons, with roughly 13% in the top ten. The chain employs TRBV4-1 and TRBJ2-3; 7 nucleotides agree with TRBD1. Sequenced material: CD4+ or CD8+ T cells sorted from blood, taken in a trial of the OX40 agonist ivuxolimab. This receptor was identified in an adult with an advanced solid tumor such as melanoma, head and neck, liver or kidney cancer. In nucleotides, the CDR3 is TGCGCCAGCAGCCCCCTCCAGGGGGTGCAGTATTTT. Translating it yields CASSPLQGVQYF.